Sequencing of this T cell receptor (beta chain) was carried out in a study of TIL therapy for anti-PD-1-resistant metastatic lung cancer. The libraries were made with immunoSEQ v3. TCRdb keeps only in-frame clones here, not all; method: immunoSEQ multiplex PCR. The data hold approximately 60,000 clones, with more than 60% observed a single time. V was clipped by 1 base and J by 9 bases; unmatched bases: 18. There are 18 residues in the CDR3. Germline V gives CDR1 SGHVS, CDR2 FNYEAQ. Turning to this clone: Its antigen remains unidentified.

Time point indicated: pre-treatment sample, taken before nivolumab and TIL therapy. Enrollment ran from late 2017 to early 2020. Study-wide points: TIL clonotype persistence in blood showed no apparent association with response.

The sequence came from a person between 25 and 80 years old with non-small cell lung cancer. This rearrangement joins TRBV7-6 to TRBJ2-1, with 7 bases matching TRBD2. The sample here was blood, taken at baseline. The CDR3: CASSLEPAGLLPVGEQFF. CDR3 DNA sequence: TGTGCCAGCAGCTTAGAACCAGCGGGGCTGCTGCCGGTTGGTGAGCAGTTCTTC. Based on the CDR3 plus reference TRBV7-6 and TRBJ2-1, the full variable domain is GAGVSQSPRYKVTKRGQDVALRCDPISGHVSLYWYRQALGQGPEFLTYFNYEAQQDKSGLPNDRFSAERPEGSISTLTIQRTEQRDSAMYRCASSLEPAGLLPVGEQFFGPGTRLTVL.